The 15 T cell receptor beta chains below all came from one sample that was sequenced in a study of blood T cell repertoires in COVID-19. Only in-frame clones appear in the TCRdb table, and some are missing; sequencing was by immunoSEQ multiplex PCR. The sample records about 180,000 clones, around 85% being singletons. Sequenced material: peripheral blood. The receptors shown here come from a man aged 65 to 79 with active or convalescent COVID-19.

The chain employs TRBV5-1 and TRBJ1-1; TRBD1 matches at 8 bases. V lost 6 bases to trimming and J lost 1 base; unmatched junction nucleotides: 5. Per the germline V gene, CDR1 is SGHRS and CDR2 is YFSETQ. This CDR3 has 14 amino acids. The CDR3 bases are TGCGCCAGCAATTGGGGGACAGGGAACACTGAAGCTTTCTTT. As protein: CASNWGTGNTEAFF.

V gene TRBV15 combines with J gene TRBJ2-7; tentatively, D is TRBD1 (5 bases). The CDR3 is 15 amino acids. Trimming pared 0 bases from V and 4 bases from J, leaving 13 bases between. Germline assignment: CDR1 LNHNV and CDR2 YYDKDF (reference sequence). As DNA, the CDR3 is TGTGCCACCAGCAGAGATCAGGTGGCAGGGTACGAGCAGTACTTC. Translated: CATSRDQVAGYEQYF.

The V call is TRBV28, the J call TRBJ1-5; D remains unclear. The V gene's germline CDR1 is MDHEN and CDR2 SYDVKM. This CDR3 region has 15 residues. Trimming removed 6 bases from V and 9 bases from J, with 21 bases in between. The CDR3 loop is CASSAPRSVSRPQHF. The DNA of the CDR3 is TGTGCCAGCAGCGCCCCGCGCTCCGTTTCGCGGCCCCAGCATTTT.

The chain recombines TRBV6-6 with TRBJ2-1; D may be TRBD2 (5 bases). This CDR3 is built from 10 residues. Trimming took off 9 bases at V and 9 bases at J, with 9 bases between the two ends. Germline CDR1 reads MNHNY; CDR2 reads SVGAGI (reference sequence). CDR3 residues: CASGLLEQFF. CDR3 sequence (DNA): TGTGCCAGTGGACTCCTTGAGCAGTTCTTC.

This clone has just a few counts. The J gene is TRBJ1-3, the V gene TRBV7-9, with D perhaps TRBD1 (6 bases). Germline assignment: CDR1 SEHNR and CDR2 FQNEAQ (reference sequence). Trimming cost V 5 bases and J 4 bases, with 15 bases left between them. CDR3 length: 15 amino acids. The CDR3 sequence: CASSPQRGTGNTIYF. The CDR3 bases are TGTGCCAGCAGCCCCCAGAGGGGGACCGGAAACACCATATATTTT.

In DNA form, the CDR3 reads TGTGCCAGCAGCCGGACAGGGAATCGGGAAAAACTGTTTTTT. Translating it yields CASSRTGNREKLFF. The chain has TRBV7-2 and TRBJ1-4; TRBD1 aligns across 8 bases. V was pared by 5 bases and J by 8 bases, with 7 bases of the junction left unmatched. The germline V gene has CDR1 SGHTA and CDR2 FQGNSA. This CDR3 comprises 14 residues.

The genes are TRBV28 and TRBJ1-1; D might be TRBD1 (6 bases). This CDR3 has 13 residues. Per germline, CDR1 MDHEN and CDR2 SYDVKM. V was pared by 10 bases and J by 6 bases, with 18 bases between. In DNA, the CDR3 is TGTGCCACCGTCGGTCAGGGGTGGGCTGAAGCTTTCTTT. Protein sequence: CATVGQGWAEAFF.

The chain is built from TRBV11-3 and TRBJ2-1, with TRBD2 matching over 10 bases. V lost 3 bases to trimming and J lost 9 bases; unmatched junction nucleotides: 11. The CDR3 is 16 residues long. Germline assignment: CDR1 SGHNT and CDR2 YENEEA. CDR3 nucleotides: TGTGCCAGCAGCTTTAGAGGGTCTAGCGGGAGTAGTGAGCAGTTCTTC. Protein: CASSFRGSSGSSEQFF.

The chain uses TRBV11-2 and TRBJ2-3; a weak D match, TRBD1 (5 bases). This CDR3 is 17 amino acids long. Germline lookup yields CDR1 SGHAT and CDR2 FQNNGV. V was pared by 2 bases and J by 0 bases, with 15 bases between. The chain's CDR3 is CASSLKQTARSTDTQYF. CDR3 nucleotide sequence: TGTGCCAGCAGCTTAAAGCAGACAGCCCGTAGCACAGATACGCAGTATTTT.

This chain joins TRBV18 and TRBJ2-2; D is undetermined. Germline-derived CDR1 and CDR2 are KGHSH and LQKENI. Trimming removed 0 bases at V and 2 bases at J, with 10 bases between. This CDR3 is built from 16 residues. The CDR3 DNA is TGTGCCAGCTCACCACCGGGCAGGATTAACACCGGGGAGCTGTTTTTT. It codes for CASSPPGRINTGELFF.

The rearrangement uses TRBV4-1 and TRBJ1-5, with 7 bases matching TRBD1. The CDR3 loop spans 16 amino acids. V was clipped by 0 bases and J by 8 bases; unmatched bases: 10. From germline, CDR1 is MGHRA and CDR2 YSYEKL. The CDR3 is CASSQEGKGALEPQHF. The CDR3 coding sequence is TGCGCCAGCAGCCAAGAAGGAAAGGGGGCCCTGGAGCCCCAGCATTTT.

This clone was seen a few times. V and J are TRBV7-9 and TRBJ1-1; a possible D gene is TRBD1 (6 bases). Germline lookup yields CDR1 SEHNR and CDR2 FQNEAQ (reference sequence). V shed 1 base and J shed 4 bases, with 13 bases lying between them. CDR3 length: 15 residues. CDR3 sequence reads: CASSLVRGGGTEAFF. For the CDR3, the DNA is TGTGCCAGCAGCTTAGTCAGGGGAGGGGGCACTGAAGCTTTCTTT.

The V call is TRBV18, the J call TRBJ1-2; weak D call: TRBD1 (6 bases). This CDR3 region has 13 residues. V gave up 4 bases and J gave up 3 bases, with 9 bases separating them. Germline CDR1 reads KGHSH; CDR2 reads LQKENI. The CDR3 DNA reads TGTGCCAGCTCACGGGGGCGCGACTATGGCTACACCTTC. This codes for CASSRGRDYGYTF. The whole variable domain, filled in from reference TRBV18 and TRBJ1-2, reads NAGVMQNPRHLVRRRGQEARLRCSPMKGHSHVYWYRQLPEEGLKFMVYLQKENIIDESGMPKERFSAEFPKEGPSILRIQQVVRGDSAAYFCASSRGRDYGYTFGSGTRLTVV.

The V gene is TRBV5-1, the J gene TRBJ2-1; 8 bases match TRBD1. The CDR3 contains 16 residues. The ends lost 3 bases at V and 8 bases at J; junction bases unmatched: 13. The germline CDR1 and CDR2 sequences are SGHRS and YFSETQ. The CDR3 region is CASSSRPGGGIHEQFF. In nucleotides, the CDR3 is TGCGCCAGCAGCTCTCGTCCAGGGGGCGGTATCCATGAGCAGTTCTTC.

This CDR3 is CASSLALQSGNTIYF. The DNA for the CDR3 is TGTGCCAGCAGCTTGGCCTTACAATCTGGAAACACCATATATTTT. V and J are TRBV5-6 and TRBJ1-3; D not resolved. Germline values: CDR1 SGHDT, CDR2 YYEEEE. This CDR3 region has 15 residues. The V and J ends lost 0 bases and 1 base respectively, with 8 bases between them.